This T cell receptor beta chain was observed in a study of immune heterogeneity within non-small cell lung tumors. General study findings and limits: Multiple tumor sites within a patient showed recurrence of identical dominant CDR3 beta clonotypes; site-unique high-frequency clones were present as well. A moderate but significant correlation was observed between local T-cell clonality and local tumor mutational burden (R around 0.3).

Judged by abundance, this clonotype is medium-sized (0.01 to 0.1%). What it binds is unknown. Between the trimmed V and J ends, which lost 4 bases and 3 bases, there was a span of 13 bases. CDR3 size: 14 residues. Per germline, CDR1 DFQATT and CDR2 SNEGSKA (reference sequence). The TCR beta CDR3 region was amplified by multiplex PCR employing 32 V and 13 J primers. TCRdb analysed the multiplex PCR reads with MiXCR anew, one entry per CDR3 protein. Altogether 5,500 to 6,000 distinct CDR3 sequences are present, more than 15% being singletons, with the ten largest covering approximately 4%. As template, the study used bulk tumor genomic DNA at 600 to 700 ng per sample. Several biopsies were collected from each primary tumor during surgery. They were spaced as far apart as possible within the tumor mass. Curative surgical treatment was performed in patients who had newly diagnosed, untreated non-small cell lung cancer.

The V call is TRBV20-1, the J call TRBJ2-1, with D possibly TRBD2 on 6 matching bases. The clonotype was recovered from a man between 35 and 55 years old with non-small cell lung cancer. The sequencing input was lung tumor tissue. CDR3: CSATGTSFYNEQFF. The CDR3 DNA follows: TGCAGTGCTACCGGGACTTCCTTCTACAATGAGCAGTTCTTC.